These 21 T cell receptor beta chains were all obtained from the same sample, sequenced in a study of blood T cell repertoires in COVID-19. Profiled with immunoSEQ multiplex PCR; TCRdb holds only in-frame clones, not every one. This table has fewer than 100,000 clones, 88% appearing once. The sequenced material came from peripheral blood. The receptor source for this set is a human donor in a cohort sampled during active COVID-19.

This sequence joins TRBV4-2 and TRBJ1-2; TRBD1 matches at 7 bases. V shed 4 bases and J 4 bases; nucleotides not matched to a gene: 6. Germline V gives CDR1 LGHNA, CDR2 YNFKEQ. The CDR3 contains 14 residues. CDR3 in amino acids: CASSPPGQVYGYTF. DNA of the CDR3: TGTGCCAGCAGCCCCCCAGGACAGGTCTATGGCTACACCTTC.

The V gene is TRBV7-8, the J gene TRBJ2-1; D remains unclear. The germline V gene has CDR1 SGHVS and CDR2 FQNEAQ. This CDR3 is 13 amino acids long. V was shortened by 2 bases and J by 9 bases, with 11 bases between the two germline ends. Here the CDR3 reads CASSLTRISEQFF. The CDR3 coding sequence is TGTGCCAGCAGCTTAACGAGGATTAGTGAGCAGTTCTTC.

The chain employs TRBV27 and TRBJ2-2; the match to TRBD2 covers 14 bases. Germline values: CDR1 MNHEY, CDR2 SMNVEV (reference sequence). Trimming removed 6 bases from V and 7 bases from J; junction bases left unmatched: 4. This CDR3 spans 15 amino acids. CDR3 sequence (DNA): TGTGCCAGCAGGGGACTAGCGGGAGACGGCGGGGAGCTGTTTTTT. This gives the protein CASRGLAGDGGELFF.

The chain employs TRBV3-1 (or the pseudogene TRBV3-2) and TRBJ2-7; possible D gene TRBD1, 6 bases. The CDR3 is 12 residues long. The ends were cut back, 8 bases at V and 7 bases at J, with 15 bases in the middle. Per the germline V gene, CDR1 is LGHDT and CDR2 is YNNKEL (reference sequence). This CDR3 is CASATGQGEQYF. DNA of the CDR3: TGTGCCAGCGCGACCGGGCAGGGGGAGCAGTACTTC.

The chain joins TRBV6-4 to TRBJ2-3; D possibly corresponds to TRBD2 (6 bases). The CDR3 runs to 14 residues. From germline, CDR1 is MRHNA and CDR2 SNTAGT. V lost 6 bases and J 0 bases, leaving 10 bases between the germline ends. Written as DNA, the CDR3 is TGTGCCAGCAGACCTAGCGCGAGCACAGATACGCAGTATTTT. Residues: CASRPSASTDTQYF.

The chain is built from TRBV24-1 and TRBJ1-2, with D uncertain. Trimming left V 5 bases short and J 6 bases short, with 9 bases between. The CDR3 consists of 12 residues. Germline loops: CDR1 KGHDR, CDR2 SFDVKD. The CDR3 here is CATSGLRDGYTF. CDR3 in DNA: TGTGCCACCAGTGGATTGAGAGATGGCTACACCTTC.

The J gene is TRBJ2-1, the V gene TRBV11-3, with 8 positions matching TRBD2. J was trimmed by 4 bases and V by 5 bases; bases with no gene match: 13. This CDR3 has 17 amino acids. Germline V gene data show CDR1 as SGHNT and CDR2 as YENEEA. Written as DNA, the CDR3 is TGTGCCAGCAGCCCCCGCACTAGCGGAGTGCTTTACAATGAGCAGTTCTTC. Its protein product is CASSPRTSGVLYNEQFF.

The J gene is TRBJ1-1, the V gene TRBV10-1; TRBD1 is a possible D gene (6 bases). V was pared by 3 bases and J by 4 bases, with 12 bases between. The CDR3 is made up of 14 amino acids. The V gene's germline CDR1 is WNHNN and CDR2 SYGVQD (reference sequence). The CDR3 region has the DNA TGCGCCAGCAGTGATCGGGGGGCAGGCACTGAAGCTTTCTTT. It is translated as CASSDRGAGTEAFF.

The rearrangement links TRBV27 to TRBJ2-1, with 7 bases identical to TRBD1. V trimming: 6 bases; J trimming: 3 bases; junction bases outside the gene matches: 26. The CDR3 extends over 21 amino acids. The germline V gene has CDR1 MNHEY and CDR2 SMNVEV (reference sequence). CDR3 sequence reads: CASSPTPTGLLLVGNYNEQFF. CDR3 bases: TGTGCCAGCAGCCCCACCCCGACAGGGCTACTACTCGTAGGAAACTACAATGAGCAGTTCTTC.

The chain carries TRBV5-1 and TRBJ2-5; 8 bases match TRBD2. The V segment lost 1 base and the J segment 5 bases; nucleotides outside the gene matches: 4. Germline-derived CDR1 and CDR2 are SGHRS and YFSETQ. The CDR3 extends over 14 amino acids. The CDR3 loop reads CASSLSTSAETQYF. CDR3 DNA sequence: TGCGCCAGCAGCTTGTCGACTAGCGCGGAGACCCAGTACTTC. The full variable domain, in which reference TRBV5-1 and TRBJ2-5 provide the parts outside the CDR3, is KAGVTQTPRYLIKTRGQQVTLSCSPISGHRSVSWYQQTPGQGLQFLFEYFSETQRNKGNFPGRFSGRQFSNSRSEMNVSTLELGDSALYLCASSLSTSAETQYFGPGTRLLVL.

The V gene is TRBV6-6, the J gene TRBJ2-3, with 11 bases aligning to TRBD2. Germline values: CDR1 MNHNY, CDR2 SVGAGI (reference sequence). The trim removed 5 bases at V and 2 bases at J, leaving 15 bases unmatched. CDR3 length: 19 residues. The CDR3 DNA sequence: TGTGCCAGCAGTCCTCGTCAATTAGCGGGGGGGCGAAACACAGATACGCAGTATTTT. Residues: CASSPRQLAGGRNTDTQYF.

This chain joins TRBV6-1 and TRBJ1-6; the D gene is possibly TRBD1 (5 bases). The CDR3 consists of 15 residues. Trimming removed 5 bases at V and 9 bases at J, with 17 bases between. Germline values: CDR1 MNHNS, CDR2 SASEGT. Here the CDR3 DNA reads TGTGCCAGCAGTATCCCAGGGCAGGCGCGTTCACCCCTCCACTTT. Translation: CASSIPGQARSPLHF.

This clone was detected a few times. This chain connects TRBV25-1 to TRBJ2-1; possible D gene TRBD2, 6 bases. V lost 2 bases and J lost 0, with 11 bases in between. The germline V gene encodes CDR1 MGHDK and CDR2 SYGVNS. The CDR3 runs to 16 residues. CDR3 coding DNA: TGTGCCAGCAGTGAAGTCGACGGGAGCTCCTACAATGAGCAGTTCTTC. Amino acid sequence: CASSEVDGSSYNEQFF.

The rearrangement joins TRBV11-2 to TRBJ2-7; 7 nucleotides agree with TRBD2. The CDR3 runs to 14 residues. The germline V gene encodes CDR1 SGHAT and CDR2 FQNNGV. The ends lost 2 bases at V and 5 bases at J; junction bases unmatched: 6. CDR3 loop: CASSLTRGSDEQYF. In nucleotides, the CDR3 is TGTGCCAGCAGCTTAACGCGGGGGTCCGACGAGCAGTACTTC.

The CDR3 DNA reads as TGTGCCAGTAGTGCGTCCGCCGGGGATACGCAGTATTTT. This gives the protein CASSASAGDTQYF. The chain links TRBV19 to TRBJ2-3; D remains ambiguous. Germline loops: CDR1 LNHDA, CDR2 SQIVND (reference sequence). The CDR3 is 13 residues long. V lost 5 bases and J lost 6, with 12 bases in between. Full variable domain (missing parts from reference TRBV19 and TRBJ2-3): DGGITQSPKYLFRKEGQNVTLSCEQNLNHDAMYWYRQDPGQGLRLIYYSQIVNDFQKGDIAEGYSVSREKKESFPLTVTSAQKNPTAFYLCASSASAGDTQYFGPGTRLTVL.

V is TRBV27 and J is TRBJ2-7; D gene unclear. V was cut by 2 bases and J by 3 bases, with 11 bases left in between. Germline V lookup: CDR1 MNHEY, CDR2 SMNVEV (reference sequence). The CDR3 is 14 amino acids. Here the CDR3 reads CASSLRRHGYEQYF. In nucleotides, the CDR3 is TGTGCCAGCAGTTTACGTAGACACGGCTACGAGCAGTACTTC.

In this sample, this clone turned up once. The CDR3 coding sequence is TGTGCCAGCAGCCAACCACCCCCCGGGACTAGAACGTATTTT. It codes for CASSQPPPGTRTYF. The J gene is TRBJ2-3, the V gene TRBV3-1 (or the pseudogene TRBV3-2); 8 bases agree with TRBD2. Trimming took 2 bases from V and 14 from J; bases not matched to a gene: 12. CDR3 length: 14 residues. Germline values: CDR1 LGHDT, CDR2 YNNKEL (reference sequence).

The chain joins TRBV2 to TRBJ1-1, with a weak D call TRBD1 (5 bases). The ends were cut back, 6 bases at V and 5 bases at J, with 31 bases in the middle. From germline, CDR1 is SNHLY and CDR2 FYNNEI. This CDR3 spans 19 amino acids. The CDR3 region has the DNA TGTGCCAGCAGGCTCCGCTCAGGCCAGGTTGTAGGCTCAGGGACTGAAGCTTTCTTT. Amino acids: CASRLRSGQVVGSGTEAFF.

This clone was counted between two and nine times. J is TRBJ2-3 and V is TRBV5-1; 8 bases match TRBD2. V trimming: 5 bases; J trimming: 1 base; junction bases outside the gene matches: 6. Germline V lookup: CDR1 SGHRS, CDR2 YFSETQ. This CDR3 spans 15 amino acids. The DNA for the CDR3 is TGCGCCAGCAGGTTAGCGGGATTGGGCACAGATACGCAGTATTTT. It is translated as CASRLAGLGTDTQYF. Full variable domain (outside the CDR3, taken from reference TRBV5-1 and TRBJ2-3): KAGVTQTPRYLIKTRGQQVTLSCSPISGHRSVSWYQQTPGQGLQFLFEYFSETQRNKGNFPGRFSGRQFSNSRSEMNVSTLELGDSALYLCASRLAGLGTDTQYFGPGTRLTVL.

The J gene is TRBJ2-7, the V gene TRBV6-6; D may be TRBD1 (6 bases). CDR3 length: 14 amino acids. CDR1 and CDR2 from the germline V gene are MNHNY and SVGAGI (reference sequence). V lost 4 bases to trimming and J lost 4 bases, with 14 bases between them. In DNA, the CDR3 is TGTGCCAGCAGTTCCCCGCCAGGGGATTACGAGCAGTACTTC. This translates into CASSSPPGDYEQYF.

The rearrangement joins TRBV11-2 to TRBJ1-2, with D unresolved. CDR3 length: 14 amino acids. Trimming shortened V by 1 base and J by 3 bases, and 9 bases separated the two germline ends. Per germline, CDR1 SGHAT and CDR2 FQNNGV. Written as DNA, the CDR3 is TGTGCCAGCAGCTTAGTTCGGTTTGACTATGGCTACACCTTC. It codes for CASSLVRFDYGYTF. Filled out from reference TRBV11-2 and TRBJ1-2, the complete variable domain reads EAGVAQSPRYKIIEKRQSVAFWCNPISGHATLYWYQQILGQGPKLLIQFQNNGVVDDSQLPKDRFSAERLKGVDSTLKIQPAKLEDSAVYLCASSLVRFDYGYTFGSGTRLTVV.